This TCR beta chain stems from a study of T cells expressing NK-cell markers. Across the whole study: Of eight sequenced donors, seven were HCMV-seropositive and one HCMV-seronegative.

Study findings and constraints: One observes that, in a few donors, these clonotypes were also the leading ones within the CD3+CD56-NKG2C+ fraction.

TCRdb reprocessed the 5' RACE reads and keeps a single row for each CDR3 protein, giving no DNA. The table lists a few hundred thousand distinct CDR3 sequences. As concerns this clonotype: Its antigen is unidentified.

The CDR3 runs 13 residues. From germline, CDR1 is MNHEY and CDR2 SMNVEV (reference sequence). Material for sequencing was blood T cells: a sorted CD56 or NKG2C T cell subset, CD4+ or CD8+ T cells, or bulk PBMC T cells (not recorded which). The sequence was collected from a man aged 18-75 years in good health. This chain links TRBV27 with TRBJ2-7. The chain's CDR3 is CASRMDGSYEQYF.